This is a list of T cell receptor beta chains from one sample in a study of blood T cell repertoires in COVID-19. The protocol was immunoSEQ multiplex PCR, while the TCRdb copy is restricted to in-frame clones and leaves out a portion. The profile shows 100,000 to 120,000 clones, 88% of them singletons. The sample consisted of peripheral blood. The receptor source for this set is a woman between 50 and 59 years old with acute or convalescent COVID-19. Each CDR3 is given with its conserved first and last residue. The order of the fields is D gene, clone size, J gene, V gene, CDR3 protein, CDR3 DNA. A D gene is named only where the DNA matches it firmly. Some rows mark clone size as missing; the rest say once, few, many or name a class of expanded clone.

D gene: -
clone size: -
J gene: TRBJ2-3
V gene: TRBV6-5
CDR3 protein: CASSRGARTDTQYF
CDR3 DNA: TGTGCCAGCTCGCGGGGAGCTCGCACAGATACGCAGTATTTT

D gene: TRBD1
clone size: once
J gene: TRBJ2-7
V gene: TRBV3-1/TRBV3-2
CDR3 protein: CASSQGKTGTAQYF
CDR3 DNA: TGTGCCAGCAGCCAAGGTAAGACAGGGACGGCGCAGTACTTC

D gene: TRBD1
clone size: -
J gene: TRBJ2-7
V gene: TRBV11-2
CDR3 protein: CASSSESTGPWEQYF
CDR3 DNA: TGTGCCAGCAGCTCGGAGTCGACAGGGCCTTGGGAGCAGTACTTC

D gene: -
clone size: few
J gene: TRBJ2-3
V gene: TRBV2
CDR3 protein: CASSGQQLRNTQYF
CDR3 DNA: TGTGCCAGCAGTGGACAGCAACTTAGGAATACGCAGTATTTT

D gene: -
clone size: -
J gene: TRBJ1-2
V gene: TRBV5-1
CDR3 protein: CASSNRGEGYTF
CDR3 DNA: TGCGCCAGCTCCAACCGGGGTGAGGGCTACACCTTC

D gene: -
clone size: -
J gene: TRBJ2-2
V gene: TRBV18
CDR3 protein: CASSPGLNTGELFF
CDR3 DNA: TGTGCCAGCTCACCGGGACTTAACACCGGGGAGCTGTTTTTT

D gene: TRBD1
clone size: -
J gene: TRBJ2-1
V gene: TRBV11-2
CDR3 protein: CASSSSRGNEQFF
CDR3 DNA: TGTGCCAGCAGCTCATCCAGGGGGAATGAGCAGTTCTTC

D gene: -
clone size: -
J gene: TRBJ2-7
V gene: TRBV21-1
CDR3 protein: CASSFGPGLAGDGSSYEQYF
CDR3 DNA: TGTGCCAGCAGCTTCGGACCGGGACTAGCGGGAGACGGGAGCTCCTACGAGCAGTACTTC

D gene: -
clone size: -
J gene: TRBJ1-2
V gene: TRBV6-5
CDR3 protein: CASSYSVWGLGGYTF
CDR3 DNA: TGTGCCAGCAGTTACTCGGTATGGGGGCTCGGGGGCTACACCTTC

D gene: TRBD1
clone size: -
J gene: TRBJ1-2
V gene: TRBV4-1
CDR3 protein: CASSQGDREFYGYTF
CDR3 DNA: TGCGCCAGCAGCCAAGGGGACAGGGAGTTTTATGGCTACACCTTC

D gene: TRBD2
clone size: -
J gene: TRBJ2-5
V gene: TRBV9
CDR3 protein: CASSVGGGGLGETQYF
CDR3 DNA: TGTGCCAGCAGCGTAGGTGGGGGAGGGTTGGGAGAGACCCAGTACTTC

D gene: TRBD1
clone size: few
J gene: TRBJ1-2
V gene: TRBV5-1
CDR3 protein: CASSRGQGGNYGYTF
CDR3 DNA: TGCGCCAGCAGCCGGGGACAGGGGGGAAACTATGGCTACACCTTC

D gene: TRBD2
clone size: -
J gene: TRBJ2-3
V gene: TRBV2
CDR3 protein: CASSGSSGRLGLSTDTQYF
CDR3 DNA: TGTGCCAGCAGTGGGAGTAGCGGGAGGTTGGGACTTAGCACAGATACGCAGTATTTT

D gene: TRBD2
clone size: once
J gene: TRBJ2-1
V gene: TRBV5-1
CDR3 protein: CASSLTSGSMNEQFF
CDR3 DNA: TGCGCCAGCAGCCTGACTAGCGGGAGTATGAATGAGCAGTTCTTC

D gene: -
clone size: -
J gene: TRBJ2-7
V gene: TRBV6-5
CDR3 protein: CASSYSKRTTSYEQYF
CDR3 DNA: TGTGCCAGCAGTTACTCAAAGAGGACTACCTCCTACGAGCAGTACTTC

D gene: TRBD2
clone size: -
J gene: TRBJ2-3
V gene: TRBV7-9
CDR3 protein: CASSLGTSEENTQYF
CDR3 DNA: TGTGCCAGCAGCCTAGGGACTAGCGAGGAGAATACGCAGTATTTT

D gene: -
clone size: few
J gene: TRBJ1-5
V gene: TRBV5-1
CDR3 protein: CASSLGGLDQPQHF
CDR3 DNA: TGCGCCAGCAGCTTGGGAGGACTTGATCAGCCCCAGCATTTT

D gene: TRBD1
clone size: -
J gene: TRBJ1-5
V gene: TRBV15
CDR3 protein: CATSRARGLSNQPQHF
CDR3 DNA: TGTGCCACCAGCAGAGCAAGGGGGCTCAGCAATCAGCCCCAGCATTTT

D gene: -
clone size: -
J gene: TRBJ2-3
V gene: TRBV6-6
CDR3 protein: CASSLRSQPSTDTQYF
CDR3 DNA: TGTGCCAGCAGTCTAAGATCACAGCCTTCCACAGATACGCAGTATTTT

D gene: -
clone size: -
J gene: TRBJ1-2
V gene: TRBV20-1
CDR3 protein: CSAVVGYGYTF
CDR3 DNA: TGCAGTGCTGTGGTCGGCTATGGCTACACCTTC

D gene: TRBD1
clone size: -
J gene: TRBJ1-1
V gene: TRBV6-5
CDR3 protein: CASSQNRGMAEAFF
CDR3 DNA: TGTGCCAGCAGCCAAAACAGGGGTATGGCTGAAGCTTTCTTT

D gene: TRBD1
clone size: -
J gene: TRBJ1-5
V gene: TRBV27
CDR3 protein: CASSSRGRIWHF
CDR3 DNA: TGTGCCAGCAGCTCTAGGGGGCGGATTTGGCATTTT